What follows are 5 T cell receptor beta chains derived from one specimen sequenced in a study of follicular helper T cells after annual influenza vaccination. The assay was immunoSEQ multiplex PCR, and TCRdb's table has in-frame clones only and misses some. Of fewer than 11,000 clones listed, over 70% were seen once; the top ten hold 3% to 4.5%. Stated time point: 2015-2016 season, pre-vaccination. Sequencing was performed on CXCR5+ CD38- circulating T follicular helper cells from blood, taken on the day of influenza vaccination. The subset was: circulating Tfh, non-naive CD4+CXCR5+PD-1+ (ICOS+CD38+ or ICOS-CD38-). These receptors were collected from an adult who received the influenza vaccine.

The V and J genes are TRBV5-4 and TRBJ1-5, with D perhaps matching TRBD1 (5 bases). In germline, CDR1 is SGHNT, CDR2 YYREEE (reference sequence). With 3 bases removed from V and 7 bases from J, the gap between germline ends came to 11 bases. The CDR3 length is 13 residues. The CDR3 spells CASSSGQDQPQHF. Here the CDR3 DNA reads TGTGCCAGCAGCTCCGGACAAGACCAGCCCCAGCATTTT.

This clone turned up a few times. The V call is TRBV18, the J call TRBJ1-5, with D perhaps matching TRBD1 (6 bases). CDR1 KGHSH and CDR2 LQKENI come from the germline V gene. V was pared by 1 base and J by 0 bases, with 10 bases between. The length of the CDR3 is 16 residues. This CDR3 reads CASSPLGQNSNQPQHF. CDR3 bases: TGTGCCAGCTCACCACTTGGACAGAATAGCAATCAGCCCCAGCATTTT.

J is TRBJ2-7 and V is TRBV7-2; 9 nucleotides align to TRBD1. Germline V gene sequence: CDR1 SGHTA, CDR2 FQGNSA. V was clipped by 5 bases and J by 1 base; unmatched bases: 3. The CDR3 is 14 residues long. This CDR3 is CASSQGTGSYEQYF. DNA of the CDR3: TGTGCCAGCAGCCAGGGGACAGGGTCCTACGAGCAGTACTTC.

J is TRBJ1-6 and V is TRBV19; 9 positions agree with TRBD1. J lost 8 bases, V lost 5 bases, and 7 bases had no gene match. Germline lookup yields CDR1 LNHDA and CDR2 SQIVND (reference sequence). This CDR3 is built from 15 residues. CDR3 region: CASSVWTGDHSPLHF. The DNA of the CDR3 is TGTGCCAGTAGTGTTTGGACAGGGGATCATTCACCCCTCCACTTT.

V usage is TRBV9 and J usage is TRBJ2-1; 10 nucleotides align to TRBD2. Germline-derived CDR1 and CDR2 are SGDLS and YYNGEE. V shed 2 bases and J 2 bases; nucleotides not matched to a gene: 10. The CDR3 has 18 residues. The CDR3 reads CASSVETGLARPYNEQFF. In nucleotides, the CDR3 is TGTGCCAGCAGCGTGGAGACGGGACTAGCGAGACCCTACAATGAGCAGTTCTTC.